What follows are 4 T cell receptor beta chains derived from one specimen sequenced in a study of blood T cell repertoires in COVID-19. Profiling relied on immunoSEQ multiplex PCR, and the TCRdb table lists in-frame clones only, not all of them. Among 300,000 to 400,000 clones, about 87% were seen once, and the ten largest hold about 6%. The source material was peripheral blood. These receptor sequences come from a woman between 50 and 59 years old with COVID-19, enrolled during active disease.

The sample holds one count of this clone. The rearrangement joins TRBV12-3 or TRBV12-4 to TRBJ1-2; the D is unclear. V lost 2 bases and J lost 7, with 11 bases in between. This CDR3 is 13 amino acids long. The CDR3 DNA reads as TGTGCCAGCAGTTTATACGGGGAGGGTGGCTACACCTTC. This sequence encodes CASSLYGEGGYTF.

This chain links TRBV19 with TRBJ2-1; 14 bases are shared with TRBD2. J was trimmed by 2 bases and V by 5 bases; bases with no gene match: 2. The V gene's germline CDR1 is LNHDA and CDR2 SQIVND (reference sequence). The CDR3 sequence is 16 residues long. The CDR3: CASSRTSGRPYNEQFF. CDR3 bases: TGTGCCAGTAGTCGGACTAGCGGGAGGCCCTACAATGAGCAGTTCTTC.

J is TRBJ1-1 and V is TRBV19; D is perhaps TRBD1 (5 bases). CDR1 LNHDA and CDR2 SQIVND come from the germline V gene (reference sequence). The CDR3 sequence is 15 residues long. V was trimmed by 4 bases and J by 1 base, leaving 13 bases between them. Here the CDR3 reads CASSTAGTTNTEAFF. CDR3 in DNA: TGTGCCAGTAGTACCGCCGGGACTACGAACACTGAAGCTTTCTTT.

CDR3 in amino acids: CASSWDRNSPLHF. CDR3 in DNA: TGTGCCAGCAGTTGGGACAGGAATTCACCCCTCCACTTT. The chain links TRBV12-3 or TRBV12-4 to TRBJ1-6, with 8 bases identical to TRBD1. The CDR3 extends over 13 amino acids. Losses at the gene ends were 4 bases for V and 7 bases for J; bases not matched to a gene: 0.